These 24 T cell receptor beta chains were all obtained from the same sample, sequenced in a study of cytomegalovirus exposure and HLA in healthy donors. Vbeta (60) and Jbeta (13) primers were used in the PCR. Sequencing used immunoSEQ multiplex PCR; TCRdb keeps in-frame clones, though not all of them. In the table there are about 130,000 clones, under 90% of which are singletons. Material: PBMCs. The receptors here all came from a man between 18 and 29 years old in good health and CMV-seronegative.

The chain links TRBV6-5 to TRBJ1-6, with 7 bases lining up with TRBD1. Germline V gene sequence: CDR1 MNHEY, CDR2 SVGAGI. The CDR3 has 14 amino acids. V gave up 6 bases and J gave up 5 bases; unmatched junction bases: 4. The CDR3 here is CASRPGTDNSPLHF. CDR3 in DNA: TGTGCCAGCAGACCCGGGACAGATAATTCACCCCTCCACTTT.

This clone occurred a few times. This chain uses TRBV18 with TRBJ1-5; D is ambiguous. CDR3 length: 16 amino acids. V was trimmed by 3 bases and J by 0 bases, leaving 12 bases between them. Germline CDR1 KGHSH, CDR2 LQKENI. The CDR3 protein is CASSPTSADSNQPQHF. The CDR3 DNA follows: TGTGCCAGCTCACCGACTTCAGCGGATAGCAATCAGCCCCAGCATTTT.

This clone was observed a single time. The rearrangement links TRBV7-8 to TRBJ1-5, with D tentatively TRBD1 (5 bases). Germline V lookup: CDR1 SGHVS, CDR2 FQNEAQ. This CDR3 contains 19 residues. V dropped 5 bases and J dropped 7 bases, with 30 bases sitting between them. The CDR3 spells CASSPLYRQGGSFGQPQHF. CDR3 DNA: TGTGCCAGCAGCCCTCTATATCGTCAGGGCGGTTCGTTTGGGCAGCCCCAGCATTTT.

The J gene is TRBJ1-5, the V gene TRBV9; no firm D call. The V gene's germline CDR1 is SGDLS and CDR2 YYNGEE. This CDR3 region has 13 residues. V was clipped by 3 bases and J by 7 bases, with 11 bases between them. The CDR3 sequence is CASSEEGGQPQHF. The DNA for the CDR3 is TGTGCCAGCAGCGAAGAGGGAGGGCAGCCCCAGCATTTT.

The rearrangement uses TRBV29-1 and TRBJ1-2; TRBD1 aligns across 9 bases. The V gene's germline CDR1 is SQVTM and CDR2 ANQGSEA. The CDR3 contains 15 residues. V shed 3 bases and J 5 bases; nucleotides not matched to a gene: 10. The CDR3 DNA reads TGCAGCGTTGATGGGCCAACAGGGGGCCTATATGGCTACACCTTC. Its translation is CSVDGPTGGLYGYTF.

The rearrangement joins TRBV5-4 to TRBJ2-7; 9 nucleotides agree with TRBD1. The CDR3 totals 15 residues. Per the germline V gene, CDR1 is SGHNT and CDR2 is YYREEE (reference sequence). V dropped 4 bases and J dropped 4; count of bases not matched to a gene: 9. CDR3 residues: CASSGGQGFRYEQYF. The CDR3 DNA sequence: TGTGCCAGCAGCGGTGGACAGGGGTTTAGGTACGAGCAGTACTTC.

The rearrangement uses TRBV5-1 and TRBJ2-1; TRBD2 might be the D (5 bases). Germline CDR1 and CDR2: SGHRS and YFSETQ. CDR3 size: 13 residues. V gave up 4 bases and J gave up 4 bases, with 9 bases separating them. CDR3 sequence: CASSGGSYNEQFF. The CDR3 bases are TGCGCCAGCAGCGGCGGGTCATACAATGAGCAGTTCTTC.

The V call is TRBV29-1, the J call TRBJ2-1; the D is unclear. The germline V and J ends were trimmed by 4 bases and 0 bases, with 10 bases remaining between them. Germline CDR1 is SQVTM and CDR2 is ANQGSEA. CDR3 length: 14 residues. The CDR3: CSVVGGSSYNEQFF. The CDR3 nucleotides are TGCAGCGTTGTCGGCGGAAGCTCCTACAATGAGCAGTTCTTC.

The CDR3 bases are TGTGCCTGGAGTGCCTCCTTCGGGTACCCCCAGATGAACACTGAAGCTTTCTTT. Residues: CAWSASFGYPQMNTEAFF. This chain connects TRBV30 to TRBJ1-1; no reliable D call. This CDR3 is 18 amino acids long. Trimming removed 1 base at V and 0 bases at J, with 21 bases between. In germline, CDR1 is GTSNPN, CDR2 SVGIG (reference sequence).

The DNA for the CDR3 is TGTGCCAGCAGTGAGCGGGCCCGCTCCTATAATTCACCCCTCCACTTT. Translating it yields CASSERARSYNSPLHF. V gene TRBV27 combines with J gene TRBJ1-6; D is unclear. V was trimmed by 5 bases and J by 0 bases, leaving 11 bases between them. Germline CDR1 MNHEY, CDR2 SMNVEV (reference sequence). CDR3 length equals 16 residues.

CDR3 in amino acids: CASSPGSGNTEAFF. Written as DNA, the CDR3 is TGTGCCAGCAGTCCAGGGTCTGGGAACACTGAAGCTTTCTTT. This rearrangement joins TRBV7-3 to TRBJ1-1; D perhaps matches TRBD1 (5 bases). This CDR3 has 14 amino acids. Germline CDR1 is SGHTA and CDR2 is FQGTGA. V dropped 6 bases and J dropped 1 base, with 12 bases sitting between them.

This clone was counted once. The chain recombines TRBV30 with TRBJ2-1; TRBD2 is a possible D gene (5 bases). The germline V and J ends were trimmed by 0 bases and 13 bases, with 16 bases remaining between them. The CDR3 runs 13 residues. CDR1 is GTSNPN, CDR2 SVGIG, per germline (reference sequence). CDR3: CAWSVLREGKQFF. DNA of the CDR3: TGTGCCTGGAGTGTACTGCGCGAGGGAAAACAGTTCTTC.

The CDR3 bases are TGTGCCAGCAGCTTGGAACTAGCGGGGGGCTACGAGCAGTACTTC. Translation: CASSLELAGGYEQYF. The chain combines TRBV5-4 with TRBJ2-7, with TRBD2 matching over 12 bases. This CDR3 spans 15 amino acids. J gave up 3 bases and V 0 bases, and 1 base lay outside the gene matches. Germline lookup yields CDR1 SGHNT and CDR2 YYREEE (reference sequence).

The chain carries TRBV28 and TRBJ2-1; D ambiguous. Between the trimmed V and J ends, which lost 4 bases and 10 bases, there was a span of 11 bases. Per the germline V gene, CDR1 is MDHEN and CDR2 is SYDVKM. The CDR3 is made up of 12 amino acids. This CDR3 reads CASSSTRREQFF. The CDR3 DNA is TGTGCCAGCAGTTCGACTCGGCGGGAGCAGTTCTTC.

This clone was counted only a few times. The rearrangement uses TRBV6-5 and TRBJ2-7, with TRBD1 identical over 7 bases. The germline gives CDR1 MNHEY, CDR2 SVGAGI. The CDR3 sequence is 15 residues long. V was pared by 0 bases and J by 3 bases, with 5 bases of the junction left unmatched. CDR3 sequence (DNA): TGTGCCAGCAGTTACTCGCCCAGGGGGAACTACGAGCAGTACTTC. Translated: CASSYSPRGNYEQYF.

The chain couples TRBV6-6 to TRBJ1-5, with 7 bases aligning to TRBD1. V was pared by 6 bases and J by 6 bases, with 5 bases of the junction left unmatched. Germline CDR1 is MNHNY and CDR2 is SVGAGI (reference sequence). This CDR3 region has 13 residues. The CDR3 DNA reads TGTGCCAGCAGCGCTACAGGGGTTCAGCCCCAGCATTTT. It encodes CASSATGVQPQHF.

The CDR3 DNA sequence: TGTGCCTGGAGTGTACTCGGGGTGAACACTGAAGCTTTCTTT. Protein sequence: CAWSVLGVNTEAFF. The chain recombines TRBV30 with TRBJ1-1; D gene ambiguous. The CDR3 extends over 14 amino acids. The germline V gene encodes CDR1 GTSNPN and CDR2 SVGIG (reference sequence). V lost 0 bases, J lost 0 bases, and 8 bases lay in between.

The J gene is TRBJ2-3, the V gene TRBV5-1; 7 bases fit TRBD1. This CDR3 comprises 15 residues. Germline V gene lookup returns CDR1 SGHRS and CDR2 YFSETQ. Germline trimming cut 6 bases from V and 1 base from J; bases unmatched to any gene: 8. For the CDR3, the DNA is TGCGCCAGCACCGAAGACAGGGTAGGCACAGATACGCAGTATTTT. It yields the protein CASTEDRVGTDTQYF. Supplemented by reference TRBV5-1 and TRBJ2-3, the full variable domain reads KAGVTQTPRYLIKTRGQQVTLSCSPISGHRSVSWYQQTPGQGLQFLFEYFSETQRNKGNFPGRFSGRQFSNSRSEMNVSTLELGDSALYLCASTEDRVGTDTQYFGPGTRLTVL.

This rearrangement joins TRBV30 to TRBJ1-6; weak D call: TRBD1 (6 bases). Germline CDR1 reads GTSNPN; CDR2 reads SVGIG (reference sequence). V lost 7 bases and J lost 0, with 13 bases in between. The CDR3 is 15 amino acids. CDR3 sequence (DNA): TGTGCCTCGAGGACAGAACTCTCCTATAATTCACCCCTCCACTTT. Translation: CASRTELSYNSPLHF.

V is TRBV23-1 and J is TRBJ1-2, with D possibly TRBD1 on 6 matching bases. TRBV23-1 is given ORF status, its function remaining uncertain. Trimming removed 2 bases from V and 0 bases from J, with 22 bases in between. The CDR3 runs to 19 residues. In nucleotides, the CDR3 is TGCGCCAGCAGTCAAAAAACTCGGGCAGGGGAAGATTCTAACTATGGCTACACCTTC. As protein: CASSQKTRAGEDSNYGYTF.

The rearrangement uses TRBV19 and TRBJ1-1, with D hard to call. CDR3 size: 15 residues. CDR1 is LNHDA, CDR2 SQIVND, per germline (reference sequence). V was pared by 1 base and J by 5 bases, with 14 bases between. The CDR3 nucleotides read TGTGCCAGTAGTATAGTCTTATGGGCAGGAACTGAAGCTTTCTTT. This translates into CASSIVLWAGTEAFF.

This clone occurred a few times. The chain is built from TRBV2 and TRBJ1-1; D unresolved. The CDR3 covers 11 residues. CDR1 SNHLY and CDR2 FYNNEI come from the germline V gene. The V end was cut by 8 bases, the J end by 9 bases, with 13 bases between. In DNA, the CDR3 is TGTGCCAGCGCCGGGAGAACAAAAGCTTTCTTT. Protein product: CASAGRTKAFF.

CDR3 nucleotide sequence: TGTGCCACCAGCAGGGGGGGACAGGGGGATCAGCCCCAGCATTTT. Residues: CATSRGGQGDQPQHF. The genes are TRBV15 and TRBJ1-5; TRBD1 agrees at 11 bases. Germline values: CDR1 LNHNV, CDR2 YYDKDF (reference sequence). This CDR3 is 15 amino acids long. The V gene end was trimmed by 3 bases and the J gene end by 5 bases; junction bases not matched to a gene: 3.

This chain connects TRBV7-9 to TRBJ2-6; perhaps TRBD1 as D (5 bases). Germline CDR1 is SEHNR and CDR2 is FQNEAQ (reference sequence). This CDR3 has 15 residues. Between the trimmed V and J ends, which lost 5 bases and 4 bases, there was a span of 12 bases. CDR3 in DNA: TGTGCCAGCAGCCTCACAGGTTTCGGGGCCAACGTCCTGACTTTC. Translating it yields CASSLTGFGANVLTF.